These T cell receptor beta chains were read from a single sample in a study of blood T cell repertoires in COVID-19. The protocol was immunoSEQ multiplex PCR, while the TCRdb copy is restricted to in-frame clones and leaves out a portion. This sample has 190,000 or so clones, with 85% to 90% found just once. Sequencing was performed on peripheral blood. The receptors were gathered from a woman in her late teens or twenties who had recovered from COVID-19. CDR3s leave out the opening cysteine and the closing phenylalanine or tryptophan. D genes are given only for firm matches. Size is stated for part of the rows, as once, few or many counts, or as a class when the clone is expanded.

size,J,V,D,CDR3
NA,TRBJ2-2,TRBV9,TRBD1,ASSVGQDSTGELF
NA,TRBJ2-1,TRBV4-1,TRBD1,ASSQGDRAGNEQF
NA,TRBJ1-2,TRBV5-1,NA,ASSLGTNNYGYT
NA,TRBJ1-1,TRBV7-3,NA,ASSSQQGTTEAF
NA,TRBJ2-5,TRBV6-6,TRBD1,ASSYPTGEETQY
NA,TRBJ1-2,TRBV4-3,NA,ASSQDLEAYGYT
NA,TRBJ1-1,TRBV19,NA,ASSTGGVTEAF
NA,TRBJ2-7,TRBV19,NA,ASSITVSPEQY
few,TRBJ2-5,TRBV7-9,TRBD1,ASSFTTGTEKETQY
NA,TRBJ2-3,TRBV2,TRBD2,ASSVGRGDTLLY
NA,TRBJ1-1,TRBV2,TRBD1,ASSEIRRQGYTEAF
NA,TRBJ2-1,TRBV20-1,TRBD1,RATGANEQF
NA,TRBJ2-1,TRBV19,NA,ASSSGAPHNEQF
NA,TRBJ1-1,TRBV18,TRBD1,ASSPFDSGGPNTEAF
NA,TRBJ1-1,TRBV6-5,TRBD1,ASSYRGQNEAF
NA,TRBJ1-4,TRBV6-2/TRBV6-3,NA,ASSPGVPPEKLF
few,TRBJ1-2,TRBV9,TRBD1,ASSPRTGMYGYT
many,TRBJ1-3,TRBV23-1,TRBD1,ASRGQGGPNTIY
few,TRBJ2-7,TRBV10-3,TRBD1,ATSRGTYSYEQY
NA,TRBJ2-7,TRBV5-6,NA,ASSFLEGQSYEQY
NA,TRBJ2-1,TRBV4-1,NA,ASSPGNEQF
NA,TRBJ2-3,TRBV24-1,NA,ATSDLTSTDTQY
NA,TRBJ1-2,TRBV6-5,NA,ASSYSPRYRDGYT
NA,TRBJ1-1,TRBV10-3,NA,AISESRSRSVAF
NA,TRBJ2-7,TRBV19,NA,ASSTLGLRTETYEQY
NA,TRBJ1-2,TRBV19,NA,ASRPRGSNYGYT
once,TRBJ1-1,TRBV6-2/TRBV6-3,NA,ASSFRNTEAF
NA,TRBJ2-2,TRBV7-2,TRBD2,ASSPSGGASGELF
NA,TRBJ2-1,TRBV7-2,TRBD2,ASSKGLAGGPRYNEQF
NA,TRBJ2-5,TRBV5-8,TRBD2,ASSLGTTSGGRQETQY
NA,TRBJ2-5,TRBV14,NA,ASSQALRTQY
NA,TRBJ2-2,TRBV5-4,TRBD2,ASSLRGAGELF
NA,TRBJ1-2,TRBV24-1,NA,ATSDEGVYGYT
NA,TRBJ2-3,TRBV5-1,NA,ASSFARGVFTDTQY
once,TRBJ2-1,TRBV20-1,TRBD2,SAGTSNEQF
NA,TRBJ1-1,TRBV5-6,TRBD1,ASSFLDRDTEAF
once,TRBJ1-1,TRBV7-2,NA,ASSFSQGGTEAF
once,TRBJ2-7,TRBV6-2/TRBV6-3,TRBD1,ASSTDRGIKQY
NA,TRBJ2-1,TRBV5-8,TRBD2,ASSIPGTSGWGFYEQF
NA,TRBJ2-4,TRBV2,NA,ASSEETRNIQY
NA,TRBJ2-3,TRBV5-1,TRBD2,ASSSGTRGTDTQY
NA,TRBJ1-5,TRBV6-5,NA,ASSYSRYSNQPQH
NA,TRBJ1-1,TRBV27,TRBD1,ASSLTGGMNTEAF
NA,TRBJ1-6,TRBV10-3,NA,AISESSDSPLH
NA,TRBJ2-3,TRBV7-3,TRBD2,ASSPFTSGTVTDTQY
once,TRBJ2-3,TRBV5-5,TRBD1,ASSSLTGGGTDTQY
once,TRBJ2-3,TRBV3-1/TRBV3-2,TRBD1,ASTQTRGSTDTQY
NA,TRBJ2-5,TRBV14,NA,ASSQVLSGLETQY
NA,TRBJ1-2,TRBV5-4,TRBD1,ASSSGGGLSYGYT